Given below is one T cell receptor beta chain in context. Its antigen is not known. These data originate in a study of T cells in Graves' hyperthyroidism and ophthalmopathy. For the study at large: Once the initial diagnosis was made, peripheral blood was obtained before any treatment.

Study observations and caveats: Ophthalmopathy and stable hyperthyroidism were separated by a 13 V-J model. Ophthalmopathy prediction by the model preceded onset by a median about 6 months.

RNA transcripts were the template for amplifying TCR beta CDR3 regions. The HTBI primer set was used in a first-round RT-PCR of the TCR CDR3. A single record per CDR3 protein comes from TCRdb applying MiXCR to the multiplex PCR reads. Here the sample spans approximately 410,000 distinct CDR3 sequences, approximately 15% being singletons. Fresh peripheral blood, 10 ml, was the source of the PBMCs. V lost 4 bases and J lost 4; bases outside the gene matches: 7. Germline V gene data show CDR1 as SGDLS and CDR2 as YYNGEE. The CDR3 runs 15 residues. This sequence was found in a woman aged 18-30 years with Graves' hyperthyroidism. The material sequenced was blood. The V gene is TRBV9, the J gene TRBJ2-3, with 9 positions matching TRBD2. The chain's CDR3 is CASSISAGGADTQYF. The CDR3 DNA reads as TGTGCCAGCAGCATTTCCGCGGGAGGGGCAGATACGCAGTATTTT.